This T cell receptor beta chain was recovered during a study of cytomegalovirus exposure and HLA in healthy donors. Use of 60 Vbeta and 13 Jbeta primers characterized the PCR. Using immunoSEQ multiplex PCR, the repertoire was profiled, and TCRdb retains in-frame clones only, with some absent. Among roughly 180,000 clones listed, about 77% were seen once. This clone has just one count. Its antigen is still unknown. Study outcomes and limitations: The authors enumerated roughly 180 TCR beta chains as linked to cytomegalovirus.

Sequencing input: PBMCs. The sequence derives from a female donor in good health and CMV-seronegative.

The CDR3 DNA reads as TGTGCCAGCAGCGTAGGACAGGTCGACACTGAAGCTTTCTTT. It encodes CASSVGQVDTEAFF. V is TRBV9 and J is TRBJ1-1; weak D call: TRBD1 (6 bases). This CDR3 contains 14 residues. V shed 0 bases and J shed 3 bases, with 9 bases lying between them. Looked up from germline, CDR1 is SGDLS and CDR2 is YYNGEE.